This T cell receptor (beta chain) comes out of a study of blood T cell repertoires in COVID-19. Study-level information: T cells, B-cell-depleted T cells, or PBMCs provided the cDNA or gDNA that served as material.

In the authors' workflow: Estimates of nucleated cell counts were drawn from the amplification of reference gene primers. Repertoires were generated with immunoSEQ multiplex PCR, while TCRdb's copy carries only in-frame clones and drops some. Clonal size and the V and J genes are those of that table, whereas D and trimming came from the DNA. The table lists some 260,000 clones, around 80% of them singletons. The CDR3 is 16 amino acids. V was clipped by 1 base and J by 4 bases; unmatched bases: 3. Germline V gene data show CDR1 as SGHVS and CDR2 as FQNEAQ. The cohort comprised adults aged 18 to 89 years residing in 20 to 30 US areas. Researchers sorted participants into cohorts using their self-reported clinical history.

Material: PBMCs or T cells enriched from blood (not recorded which). The TCR comes from a man between 25 and 39 years old with acute COVID-19. This chain uses TRBV7-8 with TRBJ2-1, with TRBD1 matching 11 bases. As DNA, the CDR3 is TGTGCCAGCAGCTTAGATGGGACAGGGGGTTACAATGAGCAGTTCTTC. This gives the protein CASSLDGTGGYNEQFF.